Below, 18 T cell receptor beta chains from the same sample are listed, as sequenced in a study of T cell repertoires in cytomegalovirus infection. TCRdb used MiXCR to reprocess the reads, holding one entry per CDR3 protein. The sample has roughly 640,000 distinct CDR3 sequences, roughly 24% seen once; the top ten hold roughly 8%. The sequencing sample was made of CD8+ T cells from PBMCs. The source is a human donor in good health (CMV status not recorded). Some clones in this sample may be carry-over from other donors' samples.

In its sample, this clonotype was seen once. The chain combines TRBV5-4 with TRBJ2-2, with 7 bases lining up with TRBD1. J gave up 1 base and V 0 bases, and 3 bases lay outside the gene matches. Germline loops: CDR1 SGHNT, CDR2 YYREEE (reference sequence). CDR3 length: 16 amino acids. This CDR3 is CASSLGQGENTGELFF. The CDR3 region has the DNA TGTGCCAGCAGCTTGGGGCAGGGGGAGAACACCGGGGAGCTGTTTTTT.

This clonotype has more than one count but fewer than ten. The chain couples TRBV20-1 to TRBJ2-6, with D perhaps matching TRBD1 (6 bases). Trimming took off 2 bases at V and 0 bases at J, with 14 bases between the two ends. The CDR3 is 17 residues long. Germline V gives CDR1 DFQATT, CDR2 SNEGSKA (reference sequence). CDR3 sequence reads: CSARIGQQGSGANVLTF. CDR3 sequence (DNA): TGCAGTGCTAGAATAGGACAGCAAGGCTCTGGGGCCAACGTCCTGACTTTC.

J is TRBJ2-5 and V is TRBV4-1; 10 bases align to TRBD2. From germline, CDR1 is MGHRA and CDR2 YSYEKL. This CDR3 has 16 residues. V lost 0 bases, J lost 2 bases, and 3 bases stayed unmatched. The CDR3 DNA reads TGCGCCAGCAGCCAAGAAAAGCGGGGGGGTCAAGAGACCCAGTACTTC. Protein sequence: CASSQEKRGGQETQYF.

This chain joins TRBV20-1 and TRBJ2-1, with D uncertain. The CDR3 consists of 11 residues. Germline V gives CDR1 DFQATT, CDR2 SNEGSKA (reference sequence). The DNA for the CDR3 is TGCGGAGTAAGCTCCTACAATGAGCAGTTCTTC. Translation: CGVSSYNEQFF.

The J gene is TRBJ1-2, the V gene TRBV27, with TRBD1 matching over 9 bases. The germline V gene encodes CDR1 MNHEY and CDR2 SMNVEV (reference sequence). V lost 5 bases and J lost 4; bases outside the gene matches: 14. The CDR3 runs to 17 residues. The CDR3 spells CASSPAGTGSLTYGYTF. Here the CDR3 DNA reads TGTGCCAGCAGTCCAGCCGGGACAGGGTCCCTTACCTATGGCTACACCTTC.

The CDR3 spells CALRVTGELFF. DNA for the CDR3: TGCGCCCTTAGGGTCACCGGGGAGCTGTTTTTT. The gene calls are TRBV29-1 and TRBJ2-2; D gene unclear. This CDR3 is built from 11 residues. The germline CDR1 and CDR2 sequences are SQVTM and ANQGSEA.

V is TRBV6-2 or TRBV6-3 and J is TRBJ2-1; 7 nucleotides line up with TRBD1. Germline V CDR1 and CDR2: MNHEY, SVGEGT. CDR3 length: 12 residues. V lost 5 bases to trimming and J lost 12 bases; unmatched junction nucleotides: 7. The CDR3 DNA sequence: TGTGCCAGCAGTAATCACAGGGGATCGCAGTTCTTC. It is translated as CASSNHRGSQFF.

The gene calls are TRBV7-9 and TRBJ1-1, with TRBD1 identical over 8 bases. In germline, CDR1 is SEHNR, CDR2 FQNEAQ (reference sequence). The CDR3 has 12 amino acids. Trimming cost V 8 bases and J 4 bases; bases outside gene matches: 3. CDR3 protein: CASVRGPTEAFF. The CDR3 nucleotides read TGTGCCAGCGTCAGGGGGCCCACTGAAGCTTTCTTT.

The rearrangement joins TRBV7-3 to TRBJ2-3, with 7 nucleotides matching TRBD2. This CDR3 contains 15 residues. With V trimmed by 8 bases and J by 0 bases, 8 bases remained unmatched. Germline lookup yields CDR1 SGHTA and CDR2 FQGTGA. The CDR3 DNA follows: TGTGCCAGCGGGACCGGGACTACAAGCACAGATACGCAGTATTTT. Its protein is CASGTGTTSTDTQYF.

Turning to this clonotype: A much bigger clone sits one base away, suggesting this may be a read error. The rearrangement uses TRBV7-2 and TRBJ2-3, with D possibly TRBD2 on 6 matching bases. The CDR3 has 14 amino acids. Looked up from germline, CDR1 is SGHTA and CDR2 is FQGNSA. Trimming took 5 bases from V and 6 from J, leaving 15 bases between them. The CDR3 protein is CASSRRLVNDTQYF. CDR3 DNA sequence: TGTGCCAGCAGCAGAAGACTAGTGAATGATACGCAGTATTTT.

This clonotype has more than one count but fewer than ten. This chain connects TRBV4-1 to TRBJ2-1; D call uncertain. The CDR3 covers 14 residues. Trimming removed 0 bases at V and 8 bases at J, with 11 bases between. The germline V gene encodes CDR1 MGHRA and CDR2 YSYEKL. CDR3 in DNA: TGCGCCAGCAGCCAAGAGAGAGTCGGAGATGAGCAGTTCTTC. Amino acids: CASSQERVGDEQFF.

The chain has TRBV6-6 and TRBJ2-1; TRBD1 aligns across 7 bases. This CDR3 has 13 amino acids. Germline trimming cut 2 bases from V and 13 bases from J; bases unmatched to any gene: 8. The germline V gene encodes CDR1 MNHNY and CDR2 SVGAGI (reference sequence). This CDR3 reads CASSYPTGTDQFF. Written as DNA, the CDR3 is TGTGCCAGCAGTTACCCAACCGGGACAGATCAGTTCTTC.

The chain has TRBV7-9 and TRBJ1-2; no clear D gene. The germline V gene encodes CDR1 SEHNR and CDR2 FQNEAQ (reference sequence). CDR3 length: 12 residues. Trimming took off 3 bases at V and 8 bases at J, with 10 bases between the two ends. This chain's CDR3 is CASSFEVSGYTF. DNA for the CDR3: TGTGCCAGCAGCTTTGAGGTCTCGGGCTACACCTTC.

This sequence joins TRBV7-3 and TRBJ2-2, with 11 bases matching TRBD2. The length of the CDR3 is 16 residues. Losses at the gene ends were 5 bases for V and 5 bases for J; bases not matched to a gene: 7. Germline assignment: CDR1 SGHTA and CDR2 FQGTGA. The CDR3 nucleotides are TGTGCCAGCAGCAGCCCTAGCGGGGGGACGACCGGGGAGCTGTTTTTT. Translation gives CASSSPSGGTTGELFF.

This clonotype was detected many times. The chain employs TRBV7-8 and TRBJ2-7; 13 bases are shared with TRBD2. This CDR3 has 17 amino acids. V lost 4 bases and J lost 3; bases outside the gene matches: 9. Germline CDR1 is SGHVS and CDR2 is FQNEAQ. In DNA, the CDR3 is TGTGCCAGCAGCTACCGGAGAGGGACTAGCGGGGTCTACGAGCAGTACTTC. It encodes CASSYRRGTSGVYEQYF.

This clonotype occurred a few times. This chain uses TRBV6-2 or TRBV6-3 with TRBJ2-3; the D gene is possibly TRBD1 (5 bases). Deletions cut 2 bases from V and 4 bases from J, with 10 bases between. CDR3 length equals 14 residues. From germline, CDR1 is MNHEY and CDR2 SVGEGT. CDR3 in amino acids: CASSYQGSADTQYF. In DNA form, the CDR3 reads TGTGCCAGCAGTTACCAGGGTTCGGCAGATACGCAGTATTTT.

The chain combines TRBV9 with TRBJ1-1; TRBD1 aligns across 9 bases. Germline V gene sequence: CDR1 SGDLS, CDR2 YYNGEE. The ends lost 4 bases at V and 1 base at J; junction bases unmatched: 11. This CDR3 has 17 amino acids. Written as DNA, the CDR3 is TGTGCCAGCAGCCCCGGGACAGGGCCTACTTCGAACACTGAAGCTTTCTTT. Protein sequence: CASSPGTGPTSNTEAFF.

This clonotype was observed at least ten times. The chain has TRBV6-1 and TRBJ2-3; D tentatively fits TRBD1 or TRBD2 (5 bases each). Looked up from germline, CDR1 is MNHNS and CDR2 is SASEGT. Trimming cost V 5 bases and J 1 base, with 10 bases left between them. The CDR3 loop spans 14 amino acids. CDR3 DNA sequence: TGTGCCAGCAGTCACTGGGACGGCACAGATACGCAGTATTTT. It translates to CASSHWDGTDTQYF.